One and the same sample provided the 20 T cell receptor beta chains below, sequenced in a study of T cell responses to AZD1222 COVID-19 vaccine. TCRdb keeps only in-frame clones here, not all; method: immunoSEQ multiplex PCR. Counted here are around 120,000 clones, roughly 91% occurring once; the ten biggest clones make up less than 4%. The source was peripheral blood, collected 28 days after the second AZD1222 dose. These receptors originate from an adult who received the AZD1222 COVID-19 vaccine.

The chain has TRBV7-9 and TRBJ1-1; 7 bases fit TRBD1. The V segment lost 5 bases and the J segment 1 base; nucleotides outside the gene matches: 16. From germline, CDR1 is SEHNR and CDR2 FQNEAQ (reference sequence). This CDR3 region has 18 residues. DNA of the CDR3: TGTGCCAGCAGCAGCGAAGGGGGCCAAAGCTTATCGAACACTGAAGCTTTCTTT. Translating it yields CASSSEGGQSLSNTEAFF.

In its sample, this clone was seen once. This chain joins TRBV9 and TRBJ2-5; maybe TRBD2 (5 bases). This CDR3 region has 11 residues. Germline loops: CDR1 SGDLS, CDR2 YYNGEE. The V gene lost 3 bases and the J gene lost 5 bases, with 5 bases spanning the gap. CDR3 residues: CASSAGETQYF. CDR3 DNA: TGTGCCAGCAGCGCGGGGGAGACCCAGTACTTC.

V usage is TRBV7-2 and J usage is TRBJ1-2, with 7 nucleotides matching TRBD1. Per the germline V gene, CDR1 is SGHTA and CDR2 is FQGNSA. The CDR3 runs to 14 residues. J gave up 12 bases and V 5 bases, and 15 bases lay outside the gene matches. CDR3 sequence: CASSIQGSVEVDTF. Here the CDR3 DNA reads TGTGCCAGCAGCATACAGGGGAGTGTTGAGGTTGACACCTTC.

This rearrangement joins TRBV7-2 to TRBJ2-1; 8 bases map to TRBD2. The CDR3 spans 16 residues. The trim removed 5 bases at V and 4 bases at J, leaving 10 bases unmatched. Germline V gene data show CDR1 as SGHTA and CDR2 as FQGNSA. This CDR3 is CASSGIAGRAYNEQFF. Written as DNA, the CDR3 is TGTGCCAGCAGCGGAATAGCGGGGCGGGCTTACAATGAGCAGTTCTTC.

The J gene is TRBJ2-1, the V gene TRBV5-1; 7 bases match TRBD1. CDR1 and CDR2 from the germline V gene are SGHRS and YFSETQ. This CDR3 is built from 16 residues. J gave up 8 bases and V 0 bases, and 11 bases lay outside the gene matches. CDR3 sequence (DNA): TGCGCCAGCAGCTTGGGATTGAGGACAGGATGGGATGAGCAGTTCTTC. Its protein is CASSLGLRTGWDEQFF. Looking up the rest from reference TRBV5-1 and TRBJ2-1 gives the full variable domain: KAGVTQTPRYLIKTRGQQVTLSCSPISGHRSVSWYQQTPGQGLQFLFEYFSETQRNKGNFPGRFSGRQFSNSRSEMNVSTLELGDSALYLCASSLGLRTGWDEQFFGPGTRLTVL.

The chain recombines TRBV6-2 or TRBV6-3 with TRBJ2-7, with D hard to call. Germline V gene sequence: CDR1 MNHEY, CDR2 SVGEGT. There are 13 residues in the CDR3. The V gene lost 5 bases and the J gene lost 2 bases, with 10 bases spanning the gap. The CDR3 bases are TGTGCCAGCAGTCCCGGCCGGGCCTACGAGCAGTACTTC. Its translation: CASSPGRAYEQYF.

The chain combines TRBV9 with TRBJ2-1, with TRBD2 matching 14 bases. Trimming took 0 bases from V and 8 from J; bases not matched to a gene: 4. The CDR3 is 16 amino acids. The germline V gene has CDR1 SGDLS and CDR2 YYNGEE. For the CDR3, the DNA is TGTGCCAGCAGCGTAGCTGGGACTAGCGGGGGCGATGAGCAGTTCTTC. It encodes CASSVAGTSGGDEQFF.

This chain joins TRBV7-9 and TRBJ2-7; the match to TRBD1 covers 8 bases. The CDR3 runs to 19 residues. V lost 4 bases, J lost 7 bases, and 24 bases stayed unmatched. Germline loops: CDR1 SEHNR, CDR2 FQNEAQ (reference sequence). The CDR3 loop reads CASSSSGQGSARGFREQYF. CDR3 coding DNA: TGTGCCAGCAGCTCTTCTGGACAGGGCAGTGCAAGGGGGTTTAGGGAGCAGTACTTC.

The chain uses TRBV18 and TRBJ1-2; 7 nucleotides line up with TRBD1. Germline lookup yields CDR1 KGHSH and CDR2 LQKENI. This CDR3 comprises 13 residues. Losses at the gene ends were 3 bases for V and 2 bases for J; bases not matched to a gene: 0. The chain's CDR3 is CASSPGQNYGYTF. For the CDR3, the DNA is TGTGCCAGCTCACCGGGACAGAACTATGGCTACACCTTC.

This clone was recorded once. The chain couples TRBV12-3 or TRBV12-4 to TRBJ1-5; 7 nucleotides agree with TRBD1. The CDR3 runs to 13 residues. V lost 6 bases and J lost 7; bases outside the gene matches: 6. The CDR3 DNA is TGTGCCAGCAGGGGCCAGGGGGACCAGCCCCAGCATTTT. This gives the protein CASRGQGDQPQHF.

The rearrangement joins TRBV28 to TRBJ1-1; D perhaps matches TRBD1 (5 bases). The CDR3 extends over 13 amino acids. Germline values: CDR1 MDHEN, CDR2 SYDVKM. Trimming took off 8 bases at V and 10 bases at J, with 20 bases between the two ends. The CDR3 nucleotides read TGTGCCAGCCACCAGGACATGTCGCTGGGAGCTTTCTTT. Its translation is CASHQDMSLGAFF.

Notes on this clone: This sample also contains other DNA sequences that code for the same CDR3. This sequence joins TRBV12-3 or TRBV12-4 and TRBJ1-2, with a tentative D call TRBD1 (5 bases). This CDR3 is built from 13 residues. V was shortened by 3 bases and J by 4 bases, with 9 bases between the two germline ends. The CDR3 protein is CASSLGGRYGYTF. DNA for the CDR3: TGTGCCAGCAGTTTGGGGGGTCGCTATGGCTACACCTTC.

V gene TRBV5-6 combines with J gene TRBJ2-2; 8 bases fit TRBD2. This CDR3 has 14 residues. After removal of 2 bases from V and 12 bases from J, the junction contained 9 bases not matched to a gene. CDR1 SGHDT and CDR2 YYEEEE come from the germline V gene. The CDR3 nucleotides read TGTGCCAGCAGCTTCGGGACTAGAGTAAGGAAGCTGTTTTTT. Amino acid sequence: CASSFGTRVRKLFF.

This rearrangement joins TRBV6-2 or TRBV6-3 to TRBJ2-7, with D perhaps matching TRBD1 or TRBD2 (5 bases each). The V and J ends lost 6 bases and 3 bases respectively, with 30 bases between them. Germline V gene data show CDR1 as MNHEY and CDR2 as SVGEGT. This CDR3 comprises 19 residues. CDR3 region: CASSPWRGLEGIYFYEQYF. CDR3 sequence (DNA): TGTGCCAGCAGCCCTTGGCGTGGGCTCGAGGGGATCTATTTCTACGAGCAGTACTTC.

This clone was picked up one time. CDR3 sequence: CASSYLGSSGNTIYF. DNA for the CDR3: TGTGCCAGCAGTTACCTGGGATCCTCTGGAAACACCATATATTTT. The chain employs TRBV6-6 and TRBJ1-3, with no clear D. V was trimmed by 2 bases and J by 0 bases, leaving 8 bases between them. Germline CDR1 is MNHNY and CDR2 is SVGAGI (reference sequence). This CDR3 contains 15 residues.

The chain employs TRBV6-1 and TRBJ2-5; the D gene is possibly TRBD1 (5 bases). The germline V gene has CDR1 MNHNS and CDR2 SASEGT. The CDR3 consists of 13 residues. Trimming left V 3 bases short and J 3 bases short, with 8 bases between. In DNA, the CDR3 is TGTGCCAGCAGTGACAGGGTGGAAGAGACCCAGTACTTC. It encodes CASSDRVEETQYF.

V is TRBV7-9 and J is TRBJ1-1; tentatively, D is TRBD1 (6 bases). This CDR3 has 14 amino acids. V was cut by 5 bases and J by 7 bases, with 17 bases left in between. Germline assignment: CDR1 SEHNR and CDR2 FQNEAQ (reference sequence). CDR3 DNA sequence: TGTGCCAGCAGCCCTCGTAACAGGGAAGTTGAAGCTTTCTTT. Translated, it gives CASSPRNREVEAFF.

The V and J genes are TRBV2 and TRBJ1-5; D ambiguous. V lost 5 bases, J lost 2 bases, and 4 bases lay in between. CDR1 is SNHLY and CDR2 is FYNNEI in the germline V gene. There are 12 residues in the CDR3. The CDR3 sequence is CASSLGNQPQHF. CDR3 DNA sequence: TGTGCCAGCAGTCTGGGCAATCAGCCCCAGCATTTT.

This chain uses TRBV6-2 or TRBV6-3 with TRBJ1-2; D not certain. This CDR3 contains 10 residues. V dropped 2 bases and J dropped 8 bases, with 3 bases sitting between them. The germline gives CDR1 MNHEY, CDR2 SVGEGT. CDR3 in DNA: TGTGCCAGCAGTTACGTCGGCTACACCTTC. Encoded protein: CASSYVGYTF.

This clone has only a few counts. The chain links TRBV6-5 to TRBJ1-1; tentative D call: TRBD1 (6 bases). The CDR3 has 12 amino acids. Deletions cut 6 bases from V and 4 bases from J, with 9 bases between. The germline CDR1 and CDR2 sequences are MNHEY and SVGAGI. Here the CDR3 DNA reads TGTGCCAGCAGCTTCAGGGGCACTGAAGCTTTCTTT. Translating gives CASSFRGTEAFF.